The source of this T cell receptor (beta chain) is a study of T-cell memory formation after mild COVID-19. Whole-study context: Most TCR clusters belonged to a single donor.

5'RACE, which relied on constant-segment primers, yielded TCR alpha and TCR beta cDNA libraries carrying sample barcodes and UMIs. Each CDR3 protein is one row after TCRdb ran MiXCR on the 5' RACE reads. The sample yields under 300,000 distinct CDR3 sequences, roughly a tenth seen once. This clonotype appeared a few times. Its cognate antigen is unknown. The CDR3 totals 16 residues. V was trimmed by 1 base and J by 8 bases, leaving 20 bases between them. Per germline, CDR1 SGHVS and CDR2 FQNEAQ. Overall study results and limits: SARS-CoV-2 specificity was not confirmed for second-wave clones peaking on day 37.

The sequencing sample was made of PBMCs or a T cell subset sorted from them (not recorded which). The chain is built from TRBV7-8 and TRBJ1-2, with unresolved D. This clonotype was obtained from a man aged 18 to 29 who had mild COVID-19 (a few samples of this study predate the infection). Cell type and time point are not known. In DNA form, the CDR3 reads TGTGCCAGCAGCTTAGAGAGTAGGGCAGCTCTATCCGGCTACACCTTC. Translating it yields CASSLESRAALSGYTF.